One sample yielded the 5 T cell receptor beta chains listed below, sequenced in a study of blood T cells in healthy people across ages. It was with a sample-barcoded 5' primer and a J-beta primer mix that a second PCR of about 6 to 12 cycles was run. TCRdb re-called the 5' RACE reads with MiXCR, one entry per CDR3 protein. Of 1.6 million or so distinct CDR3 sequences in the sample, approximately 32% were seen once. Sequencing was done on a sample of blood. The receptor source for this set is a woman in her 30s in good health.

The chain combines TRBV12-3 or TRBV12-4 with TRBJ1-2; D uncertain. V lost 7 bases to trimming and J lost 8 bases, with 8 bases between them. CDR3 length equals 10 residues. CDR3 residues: CASMGWGYTF. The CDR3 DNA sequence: TGTGCCAGCATGGGTTGGGGCTACACCTTC.

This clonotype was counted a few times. CDR3 bases: TGCAGTGCGGCGTTGTCCAAAAACATTCAGTACTTC. It yields the protein CSAALSKNIQYF. The V and J genes are TRBV20-1 and TRBJ2-4, with D uncertain. CDR3 size: 12 residues. Trimming stripped 6 bases from V and 2 bases from J, with 8 bases between. Germline V lookup: CDR1 DFQATT, CDR2 SNEGSKA (reference sequence).

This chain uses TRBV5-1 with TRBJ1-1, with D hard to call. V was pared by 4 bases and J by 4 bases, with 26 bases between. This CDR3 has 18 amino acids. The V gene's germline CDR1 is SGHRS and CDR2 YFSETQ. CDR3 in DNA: TGCGCCAGCAGCCCGGAGTGGGGAAGACTTCCTAAACCCACTGAAGCTTTCTTT. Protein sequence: CASSPEWGRLPKPTEAFF. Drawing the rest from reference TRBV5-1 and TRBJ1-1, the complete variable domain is KAGVTQTPRYLIKTRGQQVTLSCSPISGHRSVSWYQQTPGQGLQFLFEYFSETQRNKGNFPGRFSGRQFSNSRSEMNVSTLELGDSALYLCASSPEWGRLPKPTEAFFGQGTRLTVV.

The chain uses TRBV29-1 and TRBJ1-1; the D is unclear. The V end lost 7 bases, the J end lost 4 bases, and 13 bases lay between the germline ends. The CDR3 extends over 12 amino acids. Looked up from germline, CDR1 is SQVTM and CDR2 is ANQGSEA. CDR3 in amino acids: CSAAGWVTEAFF. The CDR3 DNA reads TGCAGCGCCGCCGGCTGGGTCACTGAAGCTTTCTTT.

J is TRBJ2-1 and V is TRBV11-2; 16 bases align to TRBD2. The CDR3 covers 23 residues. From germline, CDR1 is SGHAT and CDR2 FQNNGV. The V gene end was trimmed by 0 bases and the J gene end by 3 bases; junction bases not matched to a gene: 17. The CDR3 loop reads CASSLEWLAGGGTSGRVYNEQFF. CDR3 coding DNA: TGTGCCAGCAGCTTAGAATGGCTCGCGGGAGGCGGGACTAGCGGGAGGGTCTACAATGAGCAGTTCTTC.